This T cell receptor (beta chain) stems from a study of control samples from healthy donors and cancer patients. This clone came up once. This same CDR3 is encoded by further DNA sequences in the sample. Trimming took 0 bases from V and 2 from J; bases not matched to a gene: 3. CDR1 SGDLS and CDR2 YYNGEE come from the germline V gene. This CDR3 spans 16 amino acids. TCRdb keeps only in-frame clones here, not all; method: immunoSEQ multiplex PCR. The profile shows roughly 370,000 clones, around 90% of them singletons. The origin of this receptor is a middle-aged man with head and neck cancer. This rearrangement joins TRBV9 to TRBJ2-2, with 8 nucleotides matching TRBD1. The sample comprised PBMCs. The CDR3 coding sequence is TGTGCCAGCAGCGTAGGCCAGGGGGCAAACACCGGGGAGCTGTTTTTT. It is translated as CASSVGQGANTGELFF.